Presented here are 6 T cell receptor beta chains from one specimen sequenced in a study of response to subunit inactivated influenza vaccine. MiXCR, run by TCRdb on the RT-PCR reads, gives a single entry per CDR3 protein. The sample contains about 190,000 distinct CDR3 sequences, about an eighth of which appear only once. Sequencing was performed on CD8+ T cells sorted from PBMCs, taken about 5 days after vaccination. The receptors were sampled from a man in his forties or fifties who received an inactivated influenza vaccine.

V usage is TRBV12-3 or TRBV12-4 and J usage is TRBJ1-5; 10 nucleotides align to TRBD1. Germline trimming cut 6 bases from V and 2 bases from J; bases unmatched to any gene: 7. The CDR3 length is 16 residues. CDR3 loop: CASRLTGTGGNQPQHF. The CDR3 DNA is TGTGCCAGCAGGCTAACTGGGACAGGGGGCAATCAGCCCCAGCATTTT.

This clonotype has a count of ten or more. CDR3 sequence: CASSPWTGGYEQYF. The CDR3 DNA follows: TGTGCCAGCAGTCCGTGGACAGGGGGCTACGAGCAGTACTTC. The chain carries TRBV6-1 and TRBJ2-7; the match to TRBD1 covers 10 bases. The CDR3 covers 14 residues. Trimming removed 5 bases from V and 3 bases from J; junction bases left unmatched: 4. In germline, CDR1 is MNHNS, CDR2 SASEGT.

This clonotype occurred once. A read error may be the cause here, since a much bigger clone is one base away. V is TRBV9 and J is TRBJ2-3; no clear D. The DNA end is more similar to TRBJ1-5, so the J call may be wrong. The CDR3 runs 15 residues. In germline, CDR1 is SGDLS, CDR2 YYNGEE. DNA for the CDR3: TGTGCCAGCAGCGTATCTATGGGATTCACAGATACGCAGCATTTT. As protein: CASSVSMGFTDTQHF.

In its sample, this clonotype was seen a few times. The V gene is TRBV27, the J gene TRBJ2-1; 9 positions match TRBD2. Trimming removed 9 bases from V and 4 bases from J; junction bases left unmatched: 4. Germline V gene lookup returns CDR1 MNHEY and CDR2 SMNVEV (reference sequence). This CDR3 comprises 13 residues. CDR3 DNA sequence: TGTGCCAGAACGACTAGCGGTTACAATGAGCAGTTCTTC. Translating gives CARTTSGYNEQFF.

This clonotype was seen only a few times. The chain combines TRBV7-6 with TRBJ2-1, with TRBD2 identical over 7 bases. Unmatched junction bases numbered 11, after V lost 1 base and J lost 5 bases. Germline lookup yields CDR1 SGHVS and CDR2 FNYEAQ. The CDR3 covers 17 residues. Written as DNA, the CDR3 is TGTGCCAGCAGCTTAGACCGTTCCGGGAGGAGGAACAATGAGCAGTTCTTC. This encodes CASSLDRSGRRNNEQFF.

This chain uses TRBV7-9 with TRBJ2-7; no firm D call. Trimming took 11 bases from V and 2 from J, leaving 19 bases between them. The CDR3 has 14 amino acids. Germline V gene lookup returns CDR1 SEHNR and CDR2 FQNEAQ (reference sequence). The CDR3 reads CAAASGYRPYEQYF. The CDR3 DNA follows: TGTGCCGCCGCATCTGGGTACCGACCCTACGAGCAGTACTTC.